The clone carrying this T cell receptor beta chain occurred a few times. V dropped 1 base and J dropped 2; count of bases not matched to a gene: 8. Looked up from germline, CDR1 is SEHNR and CDR2 is FQNEAQ (reference sequence). The CDR3 runs to 17 residues. This record belongs to a study of blood T cell repertoires in COVID-19. At the level of the study: The samples span acute and convalescent COVID-19 from the United States, Italy and Spain. The cDNA or gDNA used as material had been derived from T cells, B-cell-depleted T cells, or PBMCs.

The authors' processing: Nucleated cell counts were estimated from reference gene primer amplification. Here immunoSEQ multiplex PCR was the method, and the copy in TCRdb shows in-frame clones only, minus some. V and J calls and clone size come straight from that table; D and trimming were deduced from the DNA. The data show some 290,000 clones, roughly 90% seen once. Individuals drawn from around 25 US areas were about 18 to 100 years old. Sequencing was carried out using PBMCs or T cells enriched from blood (not recorded which). The J gene is TRBJ2-3, the V gene TRBV7-9; TRBD2 matches at 8 bases. The TCR originated in a woman aged 25 to 39 who had recovered from COVID-19. The CDR3 sequence is CASSLEASGFNTDTQYF. In DNA form, the CDR3 reads TGTGCCAGCAGCTTAGAAGCTAGCGGGTTTAACACAGATACGCAGTATTTT.